This T cell receptor beta chain was identified in a study of T cells in Graves' hyperthyroidism and ophthalmopathy. This clonotype was observed at least ten times. The target antigen is unknown. V dropped 1 base and J dropped 6 bases, with 10 bases sitting between them. The CDR3 covers 13 residues. CDR1 LNHDA and CDR2 SQIVND come from the germline V gene (reference sequence). The source material, RNA transcripts, was used to amplify TCR beta CDR3 regions. TCR CDR3 regions were first amplified by RT-PCR with HTBI primers. TCRdb recomputed calls from the multiplex PCR reads with MiXCR, one row per CDR3 protein. The repertoire includes 250,000 to 300,000 distinct CDR3 sequences, 13% to 15% of them detected once, and roughly 13% sits in the top ten. Any symptoms of ophthalmopathy came after the first hyperthyroidism diagnosis, from which the blood sample dates. Overall study findings and caveats: Blood also held most thyroid clonotypes expanded beyond 0.001. Patients with ophthalmopathy were separated from those with stable hyperthyroidism by a 13 V-J model. Ophthalmopathy was identified by the model a median around 6 months ahead of onset.

The clonotype originates from a woman aged 40 to 55 with Graves' hyperthyroidism that later progressed to Graves' ophthalmopathy. Sequencing was carried out using blood. The genes are TRBV19 and TRBJ2-7; D possibly uses TRBD1 or TRBD2 (5 bases each). The CDR3 DNA is TGTGCCAGTAGTATAGCCGATGGGGGCGAGCAGTACTTC. Translation gives CASSIADGGEQYF.